This TCR beta chain emerged from a study of cytomegalovirus exposure and HLA in healthy donors. Profiled with immunoSEQ multiplex PCR; TCRdb holds only in-frame clones, not every one. Among about 120,000 clones listed, 70% to 90% were seen once. This CDR3 region has 13 residues. Trimming took 3 bases from V and 3 from J, leaving 8 bases between them. The germline gives CDR1 MNHNY, CDR2 SVGAGI (reference sequence). The chain joins TRBV6-6 to TRBJ1-2; no definite D call. This receptor was taken from a woman in her 30s in good health and CMV-seropositive. The sample taken for sequencing was PBMCs. CDR3 in DNA: TGTGCCAGCAGTTATGTGGGCGACTATGGCTACACCTTC. It codes for CASSYVGDYGYTF.